The rows below give T cell receptor beta chains drawn from one sample of a study of blood T cell repertoires in COVID-19. Assay used: immunoSEQ multiplex PCR; TCRdb lists only in-frame clones, some missing. The repertoire holds a few hundred thousand clones, with 70% to 90% as singletons. Sequencing was done on a sample of PBMCs or T cells enriched from blood (not recorded which). The origin of the receptors is a woman aged 60 to 75 in a cohort exposed to, infected with or recovered from COVID-19 (not recorded which). Each CDR3 is given with its conserved first and last residue. D genes are given only for firm matches. The listing skips clone size in some rows; elsewhere it reads once, few, many or a size class.

D	V	J	size	DNA	CDR3
NA	TRBV5-1	TRBJ1-3	NA	TGCGCCAGCAGCTTGGGAGATGCCGGAAACACCATATATTTT	CASSLGDAGNTIYF
TRBD2	TRBV7-9	TRBJ2-1	NA	TGTGCCAGCAGCTTTGCTAGCGGGATTTACAATGAGCAGTTCTTC	CASSFASGIYNEQFF
NA	TRBV6-5	TRBJ1-5	NA	TGTGCGAGTCAAACAGGGTACAATCAGCCCCAGCATTTT	CASQTGYNQPQHF
TRBD2	TRBV28	TRBJ2-7	once	TGTGCCAGCGGACTAGCGGGGGCCCCGGTCGAGCAGTACTTC	CASGLAGAPVEQYF
NA	TRBV4-2	TRBJ1-5	NA	TGTGCCAGCAGCCAAGAGTGGGGGGGGAATAGCAATCAGCCCCAGCATTTT	CASSQEWGGNSNQPQHF
NA	TRBV14	TRBJ1-1	NA	TGTGCCAGCAGCCAAGTGGGGGGGGCGGGCACTGAAGCTTTCTTT	CASSQVGGAGTEAFF
TRBD1	TRBV24-1	TRBJ2-2	NA	TGTGCCACCAGTGATTTAGGCAGGGGGCGAGTTAACACCGGGGAGCTGTTTTTT	CATSDLGRGRVNTGELFF
NA	TRBV28	TRBJ2-3	NA	TGTGCCAGTCGGACAGTAAACAGCGATACGCAGTATTTT	CASRTVNSDTQYF
NA	TRBV3-1/TRBV3-2	TRBJ1-4	NA	TGTGCCAGCAGCCAAGTTTCAGGGGCCGATGAAAAACTGTTTTTT	CASSQVSGADEKLFF
NA	TRBV5-6	TRBJ2-1	NA	TGTGCCAGCAGCCCCACCCGAGTAGCGCGCAATGAGCAGTTCTTC	CASSPTRVARNEQFF
NA	TRBV19	TRBJ1-6	NA	TGTGCCAGTAGCCTTCAGGGGCAGAGTTCACCCCTCCACTTT	CASSLQGQSSPLHF
NA	TRBV18	TRBJ2-1	NA	TGTGCCAGCTCACCTAGTCCCTACAATGAGCAGTTCTTC	CASSPSPYNEQFF
TRBD1	TRBV18	TRBJ2-3	NA	TGTGCCAGCTCACCGAGAAATCCGGGACAGGGTATAGATACGCAGTATTTT	CASSPRNPGQGIDTQYF
TRBD2	TRBV4-2	TRBJ2-3	NA	TGTGCCAGCAGCCAAGGGGTCCGACTAGCGGGAGAGGCAGATACGCAGTATTTT	CASSQGVRLAGEADTQYF
TRBD1	TRBV28	TRBJ1-4	once	TGTGCCAGCACCCTATCGACAGGGGGCTATGAAAAACTGTTTTTT	CASTLSTGGYEKLFF
NA	TRBV21-1	TRBJ2-7	NA	TGTGCCAGCAGCCGTAAACCCCAGGGTGAACACTACGAGCAGTACTTC	CASSRKPQGEHYEQYF
NA	TRBV7-8	TRBJ2-1	NA	TGTGCCAGCAGCTTAATCGACAATGAGCAGTTCTTC	CASSLIDNEQFF
TRBD2	TRBV19	TRBJ2-7	NA	TGTGCCAGTAGTCCCCGGACTAGCGGGTTCTCCTACGAGCAGTACTTC	CASSPRTSGFSYEQYF
NA	TRBV24-1	TRBJ2-2	NA	TGTGCCACCCAAACAGGGAAGAGGACCGGGGAGCTGTTTTTT	CATQTGKRTGELFF
TRBD1	TRBV18	TRBJ1-5	NA	TGTGCCAGCTCAGGGACAGGGGGACGCAATCAGCCCCAGCATTTT	CASSGTGGRNQPQHF
NA	TRBV30	TRBJ1-2	NA	TGTGCCTGGAGTGTACGCGGTGGTGGCTACACCTTC	CAWSVRGGGYTF
NA	TRBV5-4	TRBJ1-1	NA	TGTGCCAGCAGTTTTCAAGGGGGCACTGAAGCTTTCTTT	CASSFQGGTEAFF
NA	TRBV7-9	TRBJ1-3	NA	TGTGCCAGCAGCCCGCAGACAGGCTATGGAAACACCATATATTTT	CASSPQTGYGNTIYF
TRBD2	TRBV9	TRBJ2-7	NA	TGTGCCAGCAGCGTAGCCCCCACCGGACTAGCGGGAGAGCAGTACTTC	CASSVAPTGLAGEQYF
TRBD2	TRBV3-1/TRBV3-2	TRBJ2-5	NA	TGTGCCAGCAGCCACCATTCCCTAGCGGGAGGGCCAAAGACCCAGTACTTC	CASSHHSLAGGPKTQYF
NA	TRBV28	TRBJ1-5	NA	TGTGCCAGCAGGGAGGGAGGACCTCAGCCCCAGCATTTT	CASREGGPQPQHF
TRBD1	TRBV5-1	TRBJ1-4	NA	TGCGCCAGCAGCTTAACTGGAGGGGGCGCTGGGACTAATGAAAAACTGTTTTTT	CASSLTGGGAGTNEKLFF
TRBD1	TRBV28	TRBJ1-5	NA	TGTGCCAGCAGGGGACCGGGACAGGGGGCCTCTCAGCCCCAGCATTTT	CASRGPGQGASQPQHF
TRBD2	TRBV5-1	TRBJ2-7	NA	TGCGCCAGCAGCTTTTTAGCGGGAGGGTCCTACGAGCAGTACTTC	CASSFLAGGSYEQYF
TRBD2	TRBV18	TRBJ2-1	NA	TGTGCCAGCTCACCACTCGGGAGGCTCGACAATGAGCAGTTCTTC	CASSPLGRLDNEQFF
TRBD2	TRBV27	TRBJ2-5	NA	TGTGCCAGCAGAGAAGCGGGGCGAGAGACCCAGTACTTC	CASREAGRETQYF
TRBD1	TRBV28	TRBJ1-2	NA	TGTGCCAGCAGCAGTCCCGGGACAGGTGGCTACACCTTC	CASSSPGTGGYTF
NA	TRBV7-3	TRBJ2-5	once	TGTGCCAGCAGCCTAGACAGAGGAGAGACCCAGTACTTC	CASSLDRGETQYF
TRBD2	TRBV28	TRBJ2-1	NA	TGTGCCAGCAGTTTCCATTTAGCGGGAGATGAAGAGTTCTTC	CASSFHLAGDEEFF
NA	TRBV30	TRBJ1-6	NA	TGTGCCTGGAGTGCAGGGTCCCATAATTCACCCCTCCACTTT	CAWSAGSHNSPLHF